These 20 T cell receptor beta chains were sequenced from one sample in a study of T cell responses to AZD1222 COVID-19 vaccine. The repertoire was sequenced with immunoSEQ multiplex PCR; TCRdb's copy has only in-frame clones and lacks some. Of approximately 160,000 clones in the sample, approximately 89% were seen once. This specimen was peripheral blood, taken on day 0 of AZD1222 vaccination. Receptors originate from an adult in good health.

The chain is built from TRBV27 and TRBJ1-1, with 8 bases matching TRBD1. V lost 6 bases to trimming and J lost 2 bases; unmatched junction nucleotides: 8. Germline lookup yields CDR1 MNHEY and CDR2 SMNVEV (reference sequence). CDR3 length: 15 amino acids. The CDR3 nucleotides read TGTGCCAGCAGCCTAGCACCAGGGGGCAACACTGAAGCTTTCTTT. Protein: CASSLAPGGNTEAFF.

The chain recombines TRBV7-9 with TRBJ2-2; no clear D. CDR3 length: 13 amino acids. Germline V gene lookup returns CDR1 SEHNR and CDR2 FQNEAQ (reference sequence). V shed 7 bases and J shed 4 bases, with 10 bases lying between them. CDR3 amino acids: CASKFLGTGELFF. CDR3 bases: TGTGCCAGCAAATTCTTGGGCACCGGGGAGCTGTTTTTT.

This rearrangement joins TRBV2 to TRBJ1-1, with D perhaps TRBD1 (6 bases). V was trimmed by 5 bases and J by 6 bases, leaving 13 bases between them. Germline V gives CDR1 SNHLY, CDR2 FYNNEI. The CDR3 is 13 residues long. DNA for the CDR3: TGTGCCAGCAGTAGCCAGGGGTTCGCTGAAGCTTTCTTT. Encoded protein: CASSSQGFAEAFF.

The V gene is TRBV6-5, the J gene TRBJ2-1; no reliable D call. The V and J ends lost 2 bases and 7 bases respectively, with 15 bases between them. There are 15 residues in the CDR3. The germline V gene encodes CDR1 MNHEY and CDR2 SVGAGI. The CDR3 here is CASSYTQELGNEQFF. CDR3 in DNA: TGTGCCAGCAGTTACACGCAGGAGCTCGGAAATGAGCAGTTCTTC.

The chain employs TRBV7-9 and TRBJ1-1; no firm D call. The CDR3 is 15 amino acids. V was trimmed by 1 base and J by 1 base, leaving 10 bases between them. Looked up from germline, CDR1 is SEHNR and CDR2 is FQNEAQ (reference sequence). CDR3 DNA: TGTGCCAGCAGCTTAGACGGGCGGAAGAACACTGAAGCTTTCTTT. This gives the protein CASSLDGRKNTEAFF.

The chain carries TRBV10-3 and TRBJ2-7, with 10 bases lining up with TRBD2. Germline-derived CDR1 and CDR2 are ENHRY and SYGVKD. V shed 10 bases and J 5 bases; nucleotides not matched to a gene: 5. This CDR3 is built from 12 residues. This CDR3 reads CATLAGLNEQYF. CDR3 coding DNA: TGTGCCACACTAGCGGGATTAAACGAGCAGTACTTC.

The chain joins TRBV10-3 to TRBJ2-3; 8 nucleotides line up with TRBD2. This CDR3 is built from 17 residues. J was trimmed by 0 bases and V by 0 bases; bases with no gene match: 5. CDR1 and CDR2 from the germline V gene are ENHRY and SYGVKD. The DNA of the CDR3 is TGTGCCATCAGTGAGTCCCTTAGCGGGACCAGCACAGATACGCAGTATTTT. This codes for CAISESLSGTSTDTQYF.

The chain has TRBV19 and TRBJ2-1; 10 bases align to TRBD2. The germline gives CDR1 LNHDA, CDR2 SQIVND (reference sequence). Trimming at V came to 0 bases and at J to 6 bases, leaving 11 bases not matched to a gene. There are 18 residues in the CDR3. In nucleotides, the CDR3 is TGTGCCAGTAGTATAGACTGGTCTAGCGGGGGCCTTACCAATGAGCAGTTCTTC. Translating it yields CASSIDWSSGGLTNEQFF.

V usage is TRBV27 and J usage is TRBJ2-6; the D is unclear. This CDR3 is built from 15 residues. Between the trimmed V and J ends, which lost 2 bases and 4 bases, there was a span of 9 bases. Germline loops: CDR1 MNHEY, CDR2 SMNVEV (reference sequence). In DNA, the CDR3 is TGTGCCAGCAGTTTAGGAAGCACAGGGGCCAACGTCCTGACTTTC. Translating gives CASSLGSTGANVLTF.

On this clone itself: This CDR3 is also generated by other DNA sequences in the sample. The genes are TRBV13 and TRBJ1-1; D might be TRBD1 (6 bases). The V end was cut by 0 bases, the J end by 1 base, with 6 bases between. CDR1 and CDR2 from the germline V gene are PRHDT and FYEKMQ (reference sequence). The CDR3 totals 14 residues. The CDR3 here is CASSLGGGNTEAFF. The CDR3 DNA follows: TGTGCCAGCAGCTTAGGAGGGGGGAACACTGAAGCTTTCTTT.

The chain combines TRBV21-1 with TRBJ2-3. TRBV21-1 is given as a pseudogene. CDR3 size: 13 residues. The CDR3 DNA reads TGTGCCAGCAGCACCTCAACGACAGATACGCAGTATTTT. Residues: CASSTSTTDTQYF.

This chain joins TRBV18 and TRBJ2-1; 8 bases fit TRBD2. The CDR3 contains 16 residues. J gave up 4 bases and V 2 bases, and 7 bases lay outside the gene matches. Germline values: CDR1 KGHSH, CDR2 LQKENI. The DNA of the CDR3 is TGTGCCAGCTCACCAAGCGGGAGTGCCCGTTACAATGAGCAGTTCTTC. It yields the protein CASSPSGSARYNEQFF.

The rearrangement joins TRBV6-5 to TRBJ2-2; D is unresolved. The V and J ends lost 6 bases and 0 bases respectively, with 5 bases between them. The V gene's germline CDR1 is MNHEY and CDR2 SVGAGI. This CDR3 spans 13 amino acids. Here the CDR3 DNA reads TGTGCCAGCAGACCAGCGAACACCGGGGAGCTGTTTTTT. It specifies CASRPANTGELFF.

This chain links TRBV19 with TRBJ2-7; TRBD2 aligns across 11 bases. The CDR3 covers 18 residues. V lost 6 bases and J lost 5; bases outside the gene matches: 18. CDR1 and CDR2 (germline): LNHDA, SQIVND (reference sequence). The CDR3: CASSPTSRTSGLDHEQYF. The CDR3 DNA reads as TGTGCCAGTAGCCCTACTAGCCGGACTAGCGGGCTTGACCACGAGCAGTACTTC.

This clone came up once. The chain links TRBV27 to TRBJ2-7; TRBD2 agrees at 9 bases. Germline V gene data show CDR1 as MNHEY and CDR2 as SMNVEV (reference sequence). This CDR3 is built from 16 residues. V lost 2 bases to trimming and J lost 3 bases; unmatched junction nucleotides: 8. This CDR3 is CASSLISAGGIYEQYF. The CDR3 region has the DNA TGTGCCAGCAGTTTAATATCGGCGGGAGGGATCTACGAGCAGTACTTC.

The chain links TRBV9 to TRBJ2-1, with 12 bases lining up with TRBD2. V gave up 3 bases and J gave up 9 bases; unmatched junction bases: 4. Per the germline V gene, CDR1 is SGDLS and CDR2 is YYNGEE. The CDR3 loop spans 14 amino acids. The CDR3 bases are TGTGCCAGCAGCGAATGGACTAGCGGGGTTGAGCAGTTCTTC. Residues: CASSEWTSGVEQFF.

This clone has a single count. This sequence joins TRBV6-2 or TRBV6-3 and TRBJ1-1, with D possibly being TRBD1 (5 bases). In germline, CDR1 is MNHEY, CDR2 SVGEGT. Between the trimmed V and J ends, which lost 5 bases and 0 bases, there was a span of 13 bases. The CDR3 extends over 15 amino acids. The CDR3 protein is CASSQLDILNTEAFF. The CDR3 coding sequence is TGTGCCAGCAGTCAGCTGGACATACTGAACACTGAAGCTTTCTTT.

V is TRBV28 and J is TRBJ1-2; TRBD1 matches 8 bases. Germline V lookup: CDR1 MDHEN, CDR2 SYDVKM. The CDR3 extends over 13 amino acids. J gave up 4 bases and V 5 bases, and 3 bases lay outside the gene matches. The CDR3 DNA is TGTGCCAGCAGTCCCACAGGGGGCTATGGCTACACCTTC. It yields the protein CASSPTGGYGYTF.

A single count supports this clone. As DNA, the CDR3 is TGCGCCAGCAGCATGACAGGGGGTGACGAGCAGTACTTC. This sequence encodes CASSMTGGDEQYF. This sequence joins TRBV5-1 and TRBJ2-7; 9 bases align to TRBD1. The germline V gene has CDR1 SGHRS and CDR2 YFSETQ. The CDR3 contains 13 residues. V was clipped by 4 bases and J by 5 bases; unmatched bases: 4.

The chain couples TRBV10-2 to TRBJ2-7; weak D call: TRBD1 (6 bases). V gave up 6 bases and J gave up 2 bases, with 8 bases separating them. The CDR3 loop spans 12 amino acids. CDR1 is WSHSY, CDR2 SAAADI, per germline. The CDR3, as DNA: TGCGCCAGCAGACAGGGAGCCTACGAGCAGTACTTC. This translates into CASRQGAYEQYF.